There are a few counts of the clone carrying this T cell receptor (beta chain). Antigen specificity is unknown. V was shortened by 4 bases and J by 2 bases, with 13 bases between the two germline ends. CDR1 is MNHNS and CDR2 is SASEGT in the germline V gene. The CDR3 is made up of 15 amino acids. The data were taken from a study of beta chain features in type 1 diabetes. Expressed TCRB transcripts were sequenced after all isolated RNA was converted to cDNA. Measured with immunoSEQ multiplex PCR; TCRdb has only the in-frame clones, and not every one. Counted here are 300,000 to 350,000 clones, approximately 9.9% occurring once; the ten biggest clones make up roughly 0.99%. Notes on the study in general: Shortening of TCRB CDR3s, moderate but significant, appeared in all four CD4+ subsets of Type 1 diabetes patients.

This chain joins TRBV6-1 and TRBJ2-3, with D perhaps TRBD1 (5 bases). Sequenced: central memory CD4+ T cells from blood. The TCR comes from a man aged 25 to 45 with type 1 diabetes. CDR3 sequence (DNA): TGTGCCAGCAGTGCTAACAGGAGAACCACAGATACGCAGTATTTT. It encodes CASSANRRTTDTQYF.